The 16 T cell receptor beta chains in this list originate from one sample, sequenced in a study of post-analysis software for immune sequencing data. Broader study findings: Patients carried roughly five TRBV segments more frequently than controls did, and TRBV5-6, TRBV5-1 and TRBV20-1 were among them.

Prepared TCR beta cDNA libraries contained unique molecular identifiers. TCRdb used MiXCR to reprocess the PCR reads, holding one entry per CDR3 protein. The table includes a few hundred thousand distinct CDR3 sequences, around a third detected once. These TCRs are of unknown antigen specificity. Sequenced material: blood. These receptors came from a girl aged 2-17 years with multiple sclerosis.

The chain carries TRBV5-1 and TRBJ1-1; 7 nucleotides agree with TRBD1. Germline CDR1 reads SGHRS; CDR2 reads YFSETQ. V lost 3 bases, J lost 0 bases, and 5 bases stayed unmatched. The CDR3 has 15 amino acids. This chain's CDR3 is CASSSGQHMNTEAFF. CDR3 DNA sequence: TGCGCCAGCAGCTCGGGACAGCACATGAACACTGAAGCTTTCTTT.

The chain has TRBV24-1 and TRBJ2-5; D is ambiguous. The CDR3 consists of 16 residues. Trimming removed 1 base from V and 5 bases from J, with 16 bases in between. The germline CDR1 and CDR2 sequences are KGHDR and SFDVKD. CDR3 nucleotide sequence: TGTGCCACCAGTGATTTCCGGACGCTACCCGTCGAGACCCAGTACTTC. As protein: CATSDFRTLPVETQYF.

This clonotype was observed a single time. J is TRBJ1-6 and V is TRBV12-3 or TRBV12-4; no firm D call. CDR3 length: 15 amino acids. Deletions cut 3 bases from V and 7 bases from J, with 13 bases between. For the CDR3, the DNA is TGTGCCAGCAGTTTGGCAGCCCGGTTGAATTCACCCCTCCACTTT. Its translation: CASSLAARLNSPLHF.

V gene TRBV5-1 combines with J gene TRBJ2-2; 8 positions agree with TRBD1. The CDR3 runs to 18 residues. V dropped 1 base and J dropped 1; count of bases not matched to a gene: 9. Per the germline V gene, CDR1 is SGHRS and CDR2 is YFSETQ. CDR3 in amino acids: CASSLSGRGLGNTGELFF. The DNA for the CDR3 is TGCGCCAGCAGCTTGTCCGGCAGGGGGCTCGGGAACACCGGGGAGCTGTTTTTT.

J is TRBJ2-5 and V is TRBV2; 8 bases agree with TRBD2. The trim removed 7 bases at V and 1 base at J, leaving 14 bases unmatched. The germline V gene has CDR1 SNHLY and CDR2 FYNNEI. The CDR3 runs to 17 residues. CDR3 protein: CASTRSRLATTQETQYF. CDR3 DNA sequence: TGTGCCAGCACCCGATCCAGACTAGCGACGACCCAAGAGACCCAGTACTTC.

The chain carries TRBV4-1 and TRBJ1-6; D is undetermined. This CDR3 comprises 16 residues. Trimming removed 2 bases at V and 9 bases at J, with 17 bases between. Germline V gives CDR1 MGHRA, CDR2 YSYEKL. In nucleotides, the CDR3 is TGCGCCAGCAGCCAACCTACGGGAATTGCGAGTTCACCCCTCCACTTT. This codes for CASSQPTGIASSPLHF.

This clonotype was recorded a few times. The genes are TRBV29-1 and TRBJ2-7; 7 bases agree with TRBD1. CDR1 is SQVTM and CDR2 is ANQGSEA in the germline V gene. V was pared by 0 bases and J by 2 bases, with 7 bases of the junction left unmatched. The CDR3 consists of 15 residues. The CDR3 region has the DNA TGCAGCGTTGAAGATGGTAGGACAGGTGCCTACGAGCAGTACTTC. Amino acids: CSVEDGRTGAYEQYF.

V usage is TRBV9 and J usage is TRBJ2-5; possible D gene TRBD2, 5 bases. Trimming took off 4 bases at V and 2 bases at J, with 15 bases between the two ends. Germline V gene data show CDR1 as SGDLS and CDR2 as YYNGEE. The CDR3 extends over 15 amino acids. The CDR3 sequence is CASSKASPGQETQYF. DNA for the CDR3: TGTGCCAGCAGCAAAGCGAGTCCGGGGCAAGAGACCCAGTACTTC.

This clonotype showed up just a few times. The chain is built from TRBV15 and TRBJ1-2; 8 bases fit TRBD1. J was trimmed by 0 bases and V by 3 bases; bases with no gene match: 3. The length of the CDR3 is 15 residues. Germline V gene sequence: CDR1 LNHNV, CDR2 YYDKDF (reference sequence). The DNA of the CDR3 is TGTGCCACCAGCAGGGACAGGGTTTCTAACTATGGCTACACCTTC. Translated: CATSRDRVSNYGYTF.

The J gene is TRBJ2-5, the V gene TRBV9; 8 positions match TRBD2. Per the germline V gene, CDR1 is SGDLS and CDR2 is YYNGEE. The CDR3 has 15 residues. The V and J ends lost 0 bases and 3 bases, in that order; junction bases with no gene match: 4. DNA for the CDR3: TGTGCCAGCAGCGTAGGATCCGGGGGGGAAGAGACCCAGTACTTC. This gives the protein CASSVGSGGEETQYF.

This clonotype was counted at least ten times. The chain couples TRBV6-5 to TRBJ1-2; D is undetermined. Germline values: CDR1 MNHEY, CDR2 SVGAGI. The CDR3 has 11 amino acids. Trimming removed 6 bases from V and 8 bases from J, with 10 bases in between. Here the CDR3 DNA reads TGTGCCAGCAGCAACTCGGGAGGCTACACCTTC. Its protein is CASSNSGGYTF.

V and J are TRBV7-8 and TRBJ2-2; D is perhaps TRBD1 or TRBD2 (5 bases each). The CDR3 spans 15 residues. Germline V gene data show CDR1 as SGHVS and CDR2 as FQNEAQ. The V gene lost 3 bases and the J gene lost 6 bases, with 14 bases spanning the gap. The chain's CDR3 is CASSLGLGVAGELFF. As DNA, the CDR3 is TGTGCCAGCAGCTTGGGATTGGGGGTGGCCGGGGAGCTGTTTTTT.

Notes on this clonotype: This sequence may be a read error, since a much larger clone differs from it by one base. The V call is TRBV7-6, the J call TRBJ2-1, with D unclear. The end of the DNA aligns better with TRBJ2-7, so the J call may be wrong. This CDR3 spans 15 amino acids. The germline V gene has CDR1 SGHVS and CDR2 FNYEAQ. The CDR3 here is CASSLVGYSYNEQYF. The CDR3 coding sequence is TGTGCCAGCAGCTTAGTTGGGTACTCCTACAATGAGCAGTACTTC.

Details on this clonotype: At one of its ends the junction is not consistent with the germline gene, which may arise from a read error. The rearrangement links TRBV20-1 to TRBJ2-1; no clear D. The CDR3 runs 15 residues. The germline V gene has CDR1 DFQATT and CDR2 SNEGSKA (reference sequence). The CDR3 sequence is CSARDGRSINNERFF. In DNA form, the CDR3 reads TGCAGTGCTAGAGATGGCAGGTCGATTAACAATGAGCGGTTCTTC.

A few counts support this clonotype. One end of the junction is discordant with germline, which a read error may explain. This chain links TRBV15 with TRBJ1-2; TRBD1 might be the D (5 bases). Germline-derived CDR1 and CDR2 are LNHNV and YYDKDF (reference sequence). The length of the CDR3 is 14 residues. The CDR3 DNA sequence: TGTGCCACCAGCAGATCTAACTTGGGGGAGGGCTACATCTTC. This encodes CATSRSNLGEGYIF.

CDR3 loop: CASSQVGQGWPYSTDTQYF. The CDR3, as DNA: TGCGCCAGCAGCCAAGTAGGTCAGGGGTGGCCATATAGCACAGATACGCAGTATTTT. This chain links TRBV4-1 with TRBJ2-3; a possible D gene is TRBD1 (6 bases). V lost 1 base and J lost 0, with 20 bases in between. Germline CDR1 reads MGHRA; CDR2 reads YSYEKL. The CDR3 sequence is 19 residues long.